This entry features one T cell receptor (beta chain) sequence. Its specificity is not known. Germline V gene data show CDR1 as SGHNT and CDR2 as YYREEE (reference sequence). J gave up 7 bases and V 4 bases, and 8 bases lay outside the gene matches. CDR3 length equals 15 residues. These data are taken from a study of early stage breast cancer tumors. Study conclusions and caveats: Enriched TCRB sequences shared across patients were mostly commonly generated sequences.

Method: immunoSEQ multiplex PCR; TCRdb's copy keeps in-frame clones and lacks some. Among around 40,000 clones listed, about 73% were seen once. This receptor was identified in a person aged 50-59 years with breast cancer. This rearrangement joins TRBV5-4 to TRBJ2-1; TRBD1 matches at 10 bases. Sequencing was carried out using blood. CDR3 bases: TGTGCCAGCAGCCCAGGGACAGGGGTTAATAATGAGCAGTTCTTC. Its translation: CASSPGTGVNNEQFF.